This T cell receptor (beta chain) is from a study of blood T cell repertoires in COVID-19. Looked up from germline, CDR1 is SGHDT and CDR2 is YYEEEE. Germline trimming cut 2 bases from V and 4 bases from J; bases unmatched to any gene: 6. The CDR3 contains 15 residues. Data came from immunoSEQ multiplex PCR; TCRdb stores just in-frame clones and leaves some out. The sample has some 230,000 clones; roughly nine tenths are singletons. Study members were between about 18 and 89 years old and lived in approximately 25 US regions. Each participant's cohort was designated according to participant-reported clinical history.

The sequencing sample was made of PBMCs or T cells enriched from blood (not recorded which). This TCR was sampled from a woman aged 18-35 years in a cohort exposed to, infected with or recovered from COVID-19 (not recorded which). V usage is TRBV5-6 and J usage is TRBJ1-1; 9 positions agree with TRBD1. CDR3 residues: CASSFGTGMSTEAFF. DNA of the CDR3: TGTGCCAGCAGCTTTGGGACAGGGATGAGCACTGAAGCTTTCTTT.